These 21 T cell receptor beta chains were all obtained from the same sample, sequenced in a study of blood T cells in healthy people across ages. A J-beta primer mix and a sample-barcoded 5' primer were used in a second PCR of roughly 6 to 12 cycles. TCRdb re-called the 5' RACE reads with MiXCR, one entry per CDR3 protein. The sample lists 1.5 million to 2 million distinct CDR3 sequences; roughly 30% were seen once. The sequencing sample was made of blood. Receptor source: a woman under 40 in good health.

In its sample, this clonotype was seen a few times. This chain links TRBV7-9 with TRBJ1-2; the D gene is possibly TRBD1 (5 bases). V lost 4 bases and J 5 bases, leaving 14 bases between the germline ends. Germline V CDR1 and CDR2: SEHNR, FQNEAQ (reference sequence). The CDR3 totals 14 residues. The CDR3 nucleotides are TGTGCCAGCAGCTCCCTGGGACGGGTTTATGGCTACACCTTC. Its translation: CASSSLGRVYGYTF.

This sequence joins TRBV19 and TRBJ1-5; TRBD1 might be the D (6 bases). Germline CDR1 reads LNHDA; CDR2 reads SQIVND (reference sequence). The CDR3 contains 16 residues. Trimming pared 5 bases from V and 0 bases from J, leaving 14 bases between. DNA for the CDR3: TGTGCCAGTAGTCCGGGGACACCTTATAGCAATCAGCCCCAGCATTTT. Translation gives CASSPGTPYSNQPQHF. Drawing the rest from reference TRBV19 and TRBJ1-5, the complete variable domain is DGGITQSPKYLFRKEGQNVTLSCEQNLNHDAMYWYRQDPGQGLRLIYYSQIVNDFQKGDIAEGYSVSREKKESFPLTVTSAQKNPTAFYLCASSPGTPYSNQPQHFGDGTRLSIL.

There are a few counts of this clonotype. V is TRBV6-5 and J is TRBJ2-7; no reliable D call. V gave up 6 bases and J gave up 2 bases, with 8 bases separating them. This CDR3 comprises 12 residues. CDR1 is MNHEY, CDR2 SVGAGI, per germline. The CDR3 coding sequence is TGTGCCAGCAGACGCAACGCCTACGAGCAGTACTTC. Translated, it gives CASRRNAYEQYF.

CDR3 in amino acids: CASNRPGQGVAGELFF. The DNA for the CDR3 is TGTGCCAGCAACCGACCGGGACAGGGGGTGGCCGGGGAGCTGTTTTTT. The rearrangement links TRBV12-3 or TRBV12-4 to TRBJ2-2; TRBD1 matches 11 bases. V lost 7 bases, J lost 6 bases, and 10 bases stayed unmatched. This CDR3 spans 16 amino acids.

The CDR3 protein is CASSLWLAENTEAFF. CDR3 bases: TGTGCCAGCAGCTTATGGTTGGCAGAGAACACTGAAGCTTTCTTT. This chain links TRBV7-9 with TRBJ1-1; D gene ambiguous. CDR3 length: 15 amino acids. V was clipped by 2 bases and J by 1 base, with 11 bases between them. CDR1 and CDR2 (germline): SEHNR, FQNEAQ (reference sequence).

This rearrangement joins TRBV7-2 to TRBJ2-1; D uncertain. Per germline, CDR1 SGHTA and CDR2 FQGNSA. The V end was cut by 4 bases, the J end by 11 bases, with 21 bases between. The CDR3 covers 15 residues. This CDR3 reads CASSSSSTAQNKQFF. CDR3 nucleotides: TGTGCCAGCAGCTCCAGTTCGACCGCCCAAAATAAGCAGTTCTTC. The whole variable domain, filled in from reference TRBV7-2 and TRBJ2-1, reads GAGVSQSPSNKVTEKGKDVELRCDPISGHTALYWYRQSLGQGLEFLIYFQGNSAPDKSGLPSDRFSAERTGGSVSTLTIQRTQQEDSAVYLCASSSSSTAQNKQFFGPGTRLTVL.

Comments on this clonotype: This may stem from a read error, because a much larger clone lies one nucleotide away. No conserved phenylalanine or tryptophan ends this CDR3, so it is likely a read error. The chain uses TRBV6-2 or TRBV6-3 and TRBJ2-7; possible D gene TRBD2, 5 bases. CDR1 is MNHEY and CDR2 is SVGEGT in the germline V gene. This CDR3 is built from 17 residues. V was shortened by 11 bases and J by 2 bases, with 28 bases between the two germline ends. The CDR3 loop reads CAASRRKVLAVPYEQYL. CDR3 DNA: TGTGCCGCCAGCAGAAGGAAGGTCCTAGCCGTCCCCTACGAGCAGTACTTA.

This clonotype has a handful of counts. A junction boundary mismatches the germline segment, possibly from a read error. This chain joins TRBV6-5 and TRBJ1-4, with unresolved D. Germline CDR1 and CDR2: MNHEY and SVGAGI. This CDR3 comprises 14 residues. The CDR3 region has the DNA TGCGCCAGCAGGTCGGGTCGTGAGAATGAAAAACTGTTTTTT. It yields the protein CASRSGRENEKLFF.

The rearrangement uses TRBV29-1 and TRBJ2-1; 11 bases are a match to TRBD2. J gave up 4 bases and V 1 base, and 9 bases lay outside the gene matches. The CDR3 is 17 amino acids. Germline CDR1 and CDR2: SQVTM and ANQGSEA. CDR3 residues: CSVEAGLAGGSYNEQFF. DNA for the CDR3: TGCAGCGTTGAAGCAGGCCTAGCGGGGGGTTCGTACAATGAGCAGTTCTTC.

Notes on this clonotype: This may arise from a read error, as a much more abundant clone is one base away. The CDR3 spells CASSRIVGYEQYF. The CDR3 DNA is TGTGCCAGCAGCCGGATAGTGGGCTACGAGCAGTACTTC. The rearrangement joins TRBV7-8 to TRBJ2-7; D is unresolved. Germline CDR1 and CDR2: SGHVS and FQNEAQ. V dropped 5 bases and J dropped 3 bases, with 11 bases sitting between them. The CDR3 has 13 amino acids.

This chain uses TRBV2 with TRBJ2-3; D uncertain. The CDR3 covers 12 residues. Germline-derived CDR1 and CDR2 are SNHLY and FYNNEI. V lost 8 bases and J lost 1, with 7 bases in between. CDR3 residues: CASQSGTDTQYF. The CDR3 nucleotides read TGTGCCAGCCAGTCCGGCACAGATACGCAGTATTTT.

Of note for this clonotype: A much bigger clone sits one base away, suggesting this may be a read error. This chain links TRBV12-3 or TRBV12-4 with TRBJ2-3; 8 nucleotides align to TRBD1. The length of the CDR3 is 12 residues. V dropped 8 bases and J dropped 8; count of bases not matched to a gene: 6. CDR3: CASGPGGGTQYF. CDR3 sequence (DNA): TGTGCCAGCGGACCAGGGGGCGGTACGCAGTATTTT.

In the case of this clonotype: With a much larger clone just one base away, this may be a read error. This chain connects TRBV12-3 or TRBV12-4 to TRBJ2-7; unclear D gene. This CDR3 contains 13 residues. The CDR3 sequence is CASSLRKAYKQYF. Written as DNA, the CDR3 is TGTGCCAGCAGTTTACGTAAAGCCTACAAGCAGTACTTC.

The chain carries TRBV19 and TRBJ2-1; 10 nucleotides agree with TRBD2. The CDR3 loop spans 15 amino acids. Germline CDR1 reads LNHDA; CDR2 reads SQIVND (reference sequence). The trim removed 5 bases at V and 8 bases at J, leaving 9 bases unmatched. The CDR3 coding sequence is TGTGCCAGTAGTCCCTGGACTAGCGGCGGAGATGAGCAGTTCTTC. Encoded protein: CASSPWTSGGDEQFF.

This chain links TRBV5-5 with TRBJ2-1; 15 bases map to TRBD2. V dropped 3 bases and J dropped 8; count of bases not matched to a gene: 6. The CDR3 loop spans 16 amino acids. CDR1 is SGHKS, CDR2 YYEKEE, per germline (reference sequence). CDR3 protein: CASSSWTSGRAYEQFF. CDR3 sequence (DNA): TGTGCCAGCAGCTCCTGGACTAGCGGGAGGGCATATGAGCAGTTCTTC.

This clonotype was picked up many times. V gene TRBV10-3 combines with J gene TRBJ2-5; D call uncertain. The CDR3 runs to 11 residues. Germline CDR1 is ENHRY and CDR2 is SYGVKD. V lost 3 bases and J 9 bases, leaving 8 bases between the germline ends. This chain's CDR3 is CAISDTGAQYF. In DNA, the CDR3 is TGTGCCATCAGTGATACCGGAGCCCAGTACTTC.

This CDR3 is CASSPGARTGAGEQYF. CDR3 sequence (DNA): TGTGCCAGCTCACCCGGCGCGAGGACAGGGGCGGGAGAGCAGTACTTC. This sequence joins TRBV18 and TRBJ2-7, with TRBD1 identical over 9 bases. The CDR3 is 16 amino acids. V lost 3 bases, J lost 7 bases, and 13 bases stayed unmatched. Per the germline V gene, CDR1 is KGHSH and CDR2 is LQKENI.

This clonotype was observed a few times. V usage is TRBV29-1 and J usage is TRBJ2-1; the match to TRBD2 covers 13 bases. Trimming cost V 6 bases and J 9 bases; bases outside gene matches: 5. CDR1 and CDR2 from the germline V gene are SQVTM and ANQGSEA. The CDR3 runs to 13 residues. CDR3 nucleotides: TGCAGCGTGGGACTAGCGGGATGGGGTGAGCAGTTCTTC. The encoded protein is CSVGLAGWGEQFF.

This clonotype came up many times. This chain joins TRBV20-1 and TRBJ2-1; 7 nucleotides agree with TRBD2. Germline lookup yields CDR1 DFQATT and CDR2 SNEGSKA (reference sequence). The CDR3 has 14 residues. V shed 4 bases, J shed 2 bases, and the junction held 5 bases outside the gene matches. DNA of the CDR3: TGCAGTGCTACCCGCGGGAGTGCCTACAATGAGCAGTTCTTC. Translated, it gives CSATRGSAYNEQFF.

This sequence joins TRBV18 and TRBJ1-4, with D perhaps TRBD1 (5 bases). CDR3 length equals 19 residues. The ends were cut back, 3 bases at V and 3 bases at J, with 23 bases in the middle. Germline V CDR1 and CDR2: KGHSH, LQKENI. CDR3 protein: CASSPVRRQGTLANEKLFF. The CDR3 DNA sequence: TGTGCCAGCTCACCCGTAAGGCGGCAGGGAACTTTGGCTAATGAAAAACTGTTTTTT.

This CDR3 is CAWTRTGSTDTQYF. In DNA form, the CDR3 reads TGTGCCTGGACTCGGACAGGCTCTACAGATACGCAGTATTTT. The rearrangement links TRBV30 to TRBJ2-3; 7 bases agree with TRBD1. Germline V gene sequence: CDR1 GTSNPN, CDR2 SVGIG (reference sequence). The CDR3 is 14 amino acids. J gave up 3 bases and V 4 bases, and 7 bases lay outside the gene matches. Supplemented by reference TRBV30 and TRBJ2-3, the full variable domain reads SQTIHQWPATLVQPVGSPLSLECTVEGTSNPNLYWYRQAAGRGLQLLFYSVGIGQISSEVPQNLSASRPQDRQFILSSKKLLLSDSGFYLCAWTRTGSTDTQYFGPGTRLTVL.